A selection of T cell receptor beta chains follows, all from one sample in a study of T cell changes during pregnancy in multiple sclerosis. Assay: immunoSEQ multiplex PCR; the TCRdb copy retains only in-frame clones and omits some. The table includes 85,000 to 100,000 clones, 85% to 95% detected once. Source: peripheral blood, taken in the first trimester of pregnancy. The receptor source for this set is a female donor with multiple sclerosis, enrolled in a pregnancy study. Each CDR3 is given with its conserved first and last residue. D genes are given only for firm matches. Size values are once, few and many counts, or a class for expanded clones, and some rows have none.

TRBV27	TRBJ2-1	once	TRBD1	CASSRDRASYNEQFF	TGTGCCAGCAGTCGGGACAGAGCATCCTACAATGAGCAGTTCTTC
TRBV2	TRBJ1-2	once	-	CASSATLQVYGYTF	TGTGCCAGCAGCGCTACACTACAGGTATATGGCTACACCTTC
TRBV7-9	TRBJ2-1	-	TRBD2	CASSLNLAGHNEQFF	TGTGCCAGCAGCTTAAACCTAGCGGGCCACAATGAGCAGTTCTTC
TRBV2	TRBJ1-1	-	TRBD1	CASRRGQGNTEAFF	TGTGCCAGCAGGAGGGGACAGGGCAACACTGAAGCTTTCTTT
TRBV7-2	TRBJ2-7	-	TRBD2	CASSFRSGSINEQYF	TGTGCCAGCAGCTTCAGAAGCGGGAGTATTAACGAGCAGTACTTC
TRBV6-1	TRBJ2-7	-	TRBD2	CASSLVGGPDEQYF	TGTGCCAGCAGCCTAGTGGGAGGGCCAGATGAGCAGTACTTC
TRBV7-2	TRBJ1-5	-	TRBD1	CASSRDRGVSQPQHF	TGTGCCAGCAGCCGGGACAGGGGTGTGAGTCAGCCCCAGCATTTT
TRBV6-5	TRBJ1-2	-	-	CASSSDYGYTF	TGTGCCAGCAGTTCCGACTATGGCTACACCTTC
TRBV7-6	TRBJ2-2	-	TRBD1	CASSSTGAGELFF	TGTGCCAGCAGCTCTACAGGGGCCGGGGAGCTGTTTTTT
TRBV30	TRBJ2-1	-	TRBD2	CAWSAGGNEQFF	TGTGCCTGGAGTGCGGGAGGTAATGAGCAGTTCTTC
TRBV28	TRBJ1-1	-	-	CASSFTTANTEAFF	TGTGCCAGCAGTTTTACCACAGCCAACACTGAAGCTTTCTTT
TRBV6-6	TRBJ2-5	-	TRBD1	CASSFILRGREETQYF	TGTGCCAGCAGTTTCATCCTCAGGGGGCGCGAAGAGACCCAGTACTTC
TRBV27	TRBJ2-1	once	TRBD2	CASRTSGSYNEQFF	TGTGCCAGCCGGACTAGCGGCTCCTACAATGAGCAGTTCTTC
TRBV6-6	TRBJ2-7	-	TRBD2	CASTISGRAKYEQYF	TGTGCCAGCACCATTAGCGGGAGGGCCAAGTACGAGCAGTACTTC
TRBV5-1	TRBJ2-1	-	-	CASSLKGSGEQFF	TGCGCCAGCAGCTTGAAAGGGTCAGGGGAGCAGTTCTTC
TRBV14	TRBJ1-2	-	TRBD1	CASSHRDSRHSGYTF	TGTGCCAGCAGCCACAGGGACAGCCGGCACAGCGGCTACACCTTC
TRBV7-2	TRBJ2-1	-	-	CASSFQLVGEGYEQFF	TGTGCCAGCAGCTTCCAACTAGTCGGAGAAGGTTATGAGCAGTTCTTC
TRBV9	TRBJ2-7	-	TRBD2	CASSEGLAGNYEQYF	TGTGCCAGCAGCGAGGGACTAGCGGGGAATTACGAGCAGTACTTC
TRBV10-3	TRBJ1-1	once	TRBD1	CATGQGPIMNTEAFF	TGTGCCACTGGACAGGGACCGATAATGAACACTGAAGCTTTCTTT
TRBV5-8	TRBJ2-1	-	TRBD1	CASSVDTGQGQGEQFF	TGTGCCAGCAGCGTTGACACGGGACAGGGACAGGGTGAGCAGTTCTTC
TRBV28	TRBJ1-2	-	-	CASSLSTAYGYTF	TGTGCCAGCAGTTTATCAACTGCCTATGGCTACACCTTC
TRBV5-6	TRBJ2-2	-	TRBD1	CASVRTGNTGELFF	TGTGCCAGCGTTAGGACAGGGAACACCGGGGAGCTGTTTTTT
TRBV28	TRBJ1-2	once	-	CASSFLSRGGYTF	TGTGCCAGCAGTTTCTTGTCTAGGGGTGGCTACACCTTC
TRBV2	TRBJ2-1	few	-	CASSPRANEQFF	TGTGCCAGCAGTCCCCGAGCCAATGAGCAGTTCTTC
TRBV21-1	TRBJ2-1	-	-	CASSTGVDNEQFF	TGTGCCAGCAGTACGGGGGTTGACAATGAGCAGTTCTTC
TRBV4-3	TRBJ2-5	few	TRBD2	CASSQDYSGRAGWIETQYF	TGCGCCAGCAGCCAAGATTATAGCGGGAGGGCGGGGTGGATAGAGACCCAGTACTTC
TRBV19	TRBJ2-5	-	TRBD2	CASSPTSSSGSGETQYF	TGTGCCAGTAGTCCCACATCCAGTAGCGGGAGTGGGGAGACCCAGTACTTC
TRBV7-9	TRBJ2-7	-	TRBD1	CASSLLRTGADEQYF	TGTGCCAGCAGCTTACTCCGGACAGGGGCGGACGAGCAGTACTTC
TRBV15	TRBJ2-1	-	TRBD2	CATSRGTGTSGSQPYNEQFF	TGTGCCACCAGCAGAGGCACCGGGACTAGCGGGAGCCAACCCTACAATGAGCAGTTCTTC
TRBV5-4	TRBJ2-1	-	-	CASSLVRMSGRHNEQFF	TGTGCCAGCAGCTTGGTTAGAATGAGCGGACGGCACAATGAGCAGTTCTTC
TRBV19	TRBJ2-6	-	-	CASSTGAGANVLTF	TGTGCCAGTTCAACAGGTGCTGGGGCCAACGTCCTGACTTTC
TRBV7-9	TRBJ1-2	-	-	CASSLSTARVYGYTF	TGTGCCAGCAGCTTATCGACAGCGCGCGTCTATGGCTACACCTTC
TRBV19	TRBJ2-1	-	-	CASINREYEQFF	TGTGCCAGTATAAACAGGGAGTATGAGCAGTTCTTC
TRBV5-8	TRBJ1-5	-	TRBD1	CASRIPGQGYQPQHF	TGTGCCAGCAGGATACCGGGACAGGGTTATCAGCCCCAGCATTTT
TRBV2	TRBJ2-3	-	-	CASKGGVTDTQYF	TGTGCCAGCAAGGGGGGGGTCACAGATACGCAGTATTTT
TRBV6-4	TRBJ2-1	-	TRBD2	CASMSRTSGYAPNNNEQFF	TGTGCCAGCATGTCAAGGACTAGCGGTTACGCACCCAATAACAATGAGCAGTTCTTC
TRBV9	TRBJ1-1	once	-	CASSDIGTALGAEAFF	TGTGCCAGCAGCGACATCGGGACTGCCTTAGGGGCTGAAGCTTTCTTT
TRBV30	TRBJ1-5	-	-	CAWSVGTGNQPQHF	TGTGCCTGGAGTGTAGGGACTGGGAATCAGCCCCAGCATTTT
TRBV6-5	TRBJ1-4	-	TRBD1	CASSRDRGNEKLFF	TGTGCCAGCAGCAGGGACAGGGGAAATGAAAAACTGTTTTTT
TRBV7-8	TRBJ1-1	-	TRBD1	CASRKATGMNTEAFF	TGTGCCAGCAGAAAAGCGACAGGGATGAACACTGAAGCTTTCTTT
TRBV5-6	TRBJ1-1	-	TRBD1	CASSFQGQVNTEAFF	TGTGCCAGCAGCTTCCAGGGACAGGTGAACACTGAAGCTTTCTTT
TRBV10-3	TRBJ2-7	-	TRBD1	CAISDPTGDTEVGKQYF	TGTGCCATCAGTGATCCGACAGGGGACACCGAAGTGGGCAAGCAGTACTTC
TRBV25-1	TRBJ2-5	-	-	CASSDETTGPETQYF	TGTGCCAGCAGTGACGAGACAACAGGGCCAGAGACCCAGTACTTC
TRBV30	TRBJ2-4	-	-	CAWSHRAGPGNIQYF	TGTGCCTGGAGTCACAGGGCAGGACCCGGAAACATTCAGTACTTC
TRBV2	TRBJ2-7	-	TRBD2	CASRPPSGSLYEQYF	TGTGCCAGCAGGCCCCCTAGCGGGAGCCTTTACGAGCAGTACTTC
TRBV27	TRBJ1-1	-	-	CASSLAPGGTEAFF	TGTGCCAGCAGTTTAGCCCCAGGAGGTACTGAAGCTTTCTTT
TRBV29-1	TRBJ2-7	-	TRBD2	CSGSGGPSDEQYF	TGCAGCGGTTCGGGAGGGCCCTCCGACGAGCAGTACTTC
TRBV5-6	TRBJ2-7	-	TRBD1	CASSYFLPGQGYEQYF	TGTGCCAGCAGCTACTTTCTCCCGGGACAGGGCTACGAGCAGTACTTC
TRBV9	TRBJ2-7	-	TRBD2	CASSLIGAGADEQYF	TGTGCCAGCAGCCTTATAGGGGCGGGAGCTGACGAGCAGTACTTC
TRBV29-1	TRBJ2-1	once	TRBD2	CSVVTSGNEQFF	TGCAGCGTTGTGACTAGCGGGAATGAGCAGTTCTTC
TRBV5-6	TRBJ2-5	-	TRBD2	CASSQLGLAGGFQETQYF	TGTGCCAGCAGCCAATTGGGACTAGCGGGAGGCTTCCAAGAGACCCAGTACTTC
TRBV5-1	TRBJ2-5	-	TRBD1	CASSSRTGPRTQYF	TGCGCCAGCAGCAGCCGGACAGGGCCCAGGACCCAGTACTTC
TRBV2	TRBJ1-5	-	TRBD1	CASHGTGDQPQHF	TGTGCCAGCCACGGGACAGGGGATCAGCCCCAGCATTTT
TRBV6-5	TRBJ2-1	-	-	CASSYLGREQFF	TGTGCCAGCAGTTACTTGGGCCGTGAGCAGTTCTTC
TRBV9	TRBJ2-3	-	TRBD2	CASSARTSITVGTQYF	TGTGCCAGCAGCGCAAGGACTAGCATCACTGTGGGTACGCAGTATTTT
TRBV2	TRBJ1-1	few	-	CASSPDRRGAEAFF	TGTGCCAGCAGTCCTGACCGGCGGGGGGCTGAAGCTTTCTTT
TRBV9	TRBJ1-3	few	TRBD1	CASSVGQGALSGNTIYF	TGTGCCAGCAGCGTCGGACAGGGGGCGCTCTCCGGAAACACCATATATTTT
TRBV7-2	TRBJ1-2	-	-	CASSFPAGDSYGYTF	TGTGCCAGCAGCTTCCCCGCCGGGGATAGTTATGGCTACACCTTC
TRBV27	TRBJ1-5	-	-	CASSPVGGVYSNQPQHF	TGTGCCAGCAGTCCAGTTGGCGGGGTATATAGCAATCAGCCCCAGCATTTT